This T cell receptor beta chain was observed in a study of OX40 agonist ivuxolimab in advanced cancers. Only one count was recorded for this clone. Assay used: immunoSEQ multiplex PCR; TCRdb lists only in-frame clones, some missing. Here the sample spans 100,000 or so clones, about nine tenths being singletons. V dropped 4 bases and J dropped 5 bases, with 17 bases sitting between them. Per germline, CDR1 SGHTS and CDR2 YDEGEE. The CDR3 length is 15 residues. The gene calls are TRBV5-8 and TRBJ2-3; D perhaps matches TRBD1 (5 bases). The clonotype originates from an adult with an advanced solid tumor such as melanoma, head and neck, liver or kidney cancer. This specimen was CD4+ or CD8+ T cells sorted from blood, taken in a trial of the OX40 agonist ivuxolimab. In nucleotides, the CDR3 is TGTGCCAGCAGCCCCGTAGGGGTTTTCCTAGATACGCAGTATTTT. Translated, it gives CASSPVGVFLDTQYF.